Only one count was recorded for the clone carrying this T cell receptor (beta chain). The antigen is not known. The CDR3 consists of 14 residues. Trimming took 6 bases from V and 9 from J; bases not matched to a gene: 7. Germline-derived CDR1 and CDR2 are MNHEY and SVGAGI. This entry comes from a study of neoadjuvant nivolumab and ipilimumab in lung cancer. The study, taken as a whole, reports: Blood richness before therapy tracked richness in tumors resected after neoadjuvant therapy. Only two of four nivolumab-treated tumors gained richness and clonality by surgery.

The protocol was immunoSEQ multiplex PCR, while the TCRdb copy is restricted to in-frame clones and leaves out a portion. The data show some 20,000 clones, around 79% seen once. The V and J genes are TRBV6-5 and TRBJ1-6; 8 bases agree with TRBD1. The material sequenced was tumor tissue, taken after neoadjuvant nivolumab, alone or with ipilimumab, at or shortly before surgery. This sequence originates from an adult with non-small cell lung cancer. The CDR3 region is CASRPGQGSSPLHF. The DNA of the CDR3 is TGTGCCAGCAGACCCGGACAGGGTAGTTCACCCCTCCACTTT.